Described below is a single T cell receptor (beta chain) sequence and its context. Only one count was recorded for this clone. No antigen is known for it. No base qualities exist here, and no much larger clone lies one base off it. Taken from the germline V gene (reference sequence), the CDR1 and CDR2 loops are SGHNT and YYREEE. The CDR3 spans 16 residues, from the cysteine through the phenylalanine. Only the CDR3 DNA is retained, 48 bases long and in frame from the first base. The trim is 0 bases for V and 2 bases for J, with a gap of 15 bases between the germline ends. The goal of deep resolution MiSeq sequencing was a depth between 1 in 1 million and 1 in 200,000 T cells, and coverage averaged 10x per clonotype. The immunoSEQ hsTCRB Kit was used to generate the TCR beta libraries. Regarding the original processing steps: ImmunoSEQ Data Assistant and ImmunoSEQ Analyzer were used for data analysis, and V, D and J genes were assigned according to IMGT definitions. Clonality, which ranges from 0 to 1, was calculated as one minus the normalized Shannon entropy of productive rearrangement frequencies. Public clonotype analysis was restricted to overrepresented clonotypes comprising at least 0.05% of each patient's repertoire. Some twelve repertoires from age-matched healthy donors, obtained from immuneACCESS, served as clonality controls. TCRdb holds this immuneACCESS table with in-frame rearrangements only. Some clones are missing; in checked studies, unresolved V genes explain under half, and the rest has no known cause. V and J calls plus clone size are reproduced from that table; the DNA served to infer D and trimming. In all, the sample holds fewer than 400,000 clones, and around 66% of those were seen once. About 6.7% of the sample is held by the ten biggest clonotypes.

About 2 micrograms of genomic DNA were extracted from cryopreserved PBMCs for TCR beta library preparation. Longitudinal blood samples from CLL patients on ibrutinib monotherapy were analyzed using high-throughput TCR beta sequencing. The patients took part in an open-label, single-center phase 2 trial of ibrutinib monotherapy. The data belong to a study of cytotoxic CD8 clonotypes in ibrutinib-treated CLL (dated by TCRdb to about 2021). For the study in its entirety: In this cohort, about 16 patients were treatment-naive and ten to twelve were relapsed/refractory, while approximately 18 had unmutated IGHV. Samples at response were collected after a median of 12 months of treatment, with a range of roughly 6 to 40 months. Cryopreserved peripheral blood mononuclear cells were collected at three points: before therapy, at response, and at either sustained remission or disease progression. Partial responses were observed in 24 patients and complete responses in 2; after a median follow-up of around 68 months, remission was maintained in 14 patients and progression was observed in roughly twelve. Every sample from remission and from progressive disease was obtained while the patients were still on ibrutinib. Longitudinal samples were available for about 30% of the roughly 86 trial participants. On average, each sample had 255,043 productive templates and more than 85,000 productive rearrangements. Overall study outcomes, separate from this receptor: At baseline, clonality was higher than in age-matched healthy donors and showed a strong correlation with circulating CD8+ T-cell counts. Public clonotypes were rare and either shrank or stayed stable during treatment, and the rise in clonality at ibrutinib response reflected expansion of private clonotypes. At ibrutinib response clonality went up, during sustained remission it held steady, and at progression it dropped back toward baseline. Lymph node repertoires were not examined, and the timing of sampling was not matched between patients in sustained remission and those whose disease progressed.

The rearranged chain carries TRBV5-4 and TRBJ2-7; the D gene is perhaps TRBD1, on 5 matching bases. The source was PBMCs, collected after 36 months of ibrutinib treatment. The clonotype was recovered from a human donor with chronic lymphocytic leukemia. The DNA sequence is TGTGCCAGCAGCTTGGGATCCAGACAGAGAACCTACGAGCAGTACTTC. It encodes CASSLGSRQRTYEQYF.